Sequencing of this T cell receptor (beta chain) was carried out in a study of blood T cell repertoires in COVID-19. Overall study: Acute-phase and convalescent COVID-19 samples originated in the United States, Italy and Spain. Sources were T cells, B-cell-depleted T cells, or PBMCs; the material itself was cDNA or gDNA.

This clone has only one observation. In the study's own analysis: By means of reference gene primer amplification, nucleated cell counts were estimated. Measured with immunoSEQ multiplex PCR; TCRdb has only the in-frame clones, and not every one. V and J calls and clone size are copied from that table; D and trimming were computed from the DNA. The data show roughly 100,000 clones, 89% seen once. This TCR was sampled from a woman aged 55-69 years with acute or convalescent COVID-19. Sequenced input: peripheral blood.

The CDR3 nucleotides are TGTGCCAGCTCACTAAACCGGGGACAGACATCTAGCACAGATACGCAGTATTTT. Residues: CASSLNRGQTSSTDTQYF. This rearrangement joins TRBV18 to TRBJ2-3; 7 positions match TRBD1. In germline, CDR1 is KGHSH, CDR2 LQKENI. CDR3 length: 18 residues. The ends lost 4 bases at V and 0 bases at J; junction bases unmatched: 13.